This T cell receptor (beta chain) is from a study of beta chain features in type 1 diabetes. Study context: Patients and healthy donors were similar in age, gender and cell yields.

As regards this clone: Antigen unknown. The identical CDR3 is also encoded by other nucleotide sequences in the sample.

Germline-derived CDR1 and CDR2 are SGHTA and FQGTGA. The CDR3 is 13 residues long. Trimming stripped 4 bases from V and 3 bases from J, with 9 bases between. The isolated RNA, all of it, was reverse transcribed, so expressed TCRB transcripts were what got sequenced. Some clones are missing from TCRdb's copy, which holds only in-frame ones; the method was immunoSEQ multiplex PCR. Here the sample spans some 290,000 clones, roughly an eighth being singletons. Notes on the study in general: The study found fewer insertions and more deletions at VDJ junctions in type 1 diabetes patients. Shortening that was moderate but significant affected the TCRB CDR3s of Type 1 diabetes patients in all four CD4+ subsets.

Cells sorted by CD45RO/CCR7/CD25/CD127/CD95/CD27 comprised CD4+ naive, central memory, regulatory and stem cell-like memory cells. J is TRBJ2-5 and V is TRBV7-3, with D maybe TRBD2 (6 bases). The clonotype was recovered from a young man with type 1 diabetes. Sequenced: naive CD4+ T cells from blood. The DNA of the CDR3 is TGTGCCAGCAGCTCCCCGGGGGAAGAGACCCAGTACTTC. Protein sequence: CASSSPGEETQYF.